Listed here are 7 T cell receptor beta chains from one sample, sequenced in a study of blood T cell repertoires in COVID-19 (dated by TCRdb to 2020 to 2022). Libraries were constructed by the immunoSEQ multiplex PCR assay. TCRdb limited this immuneACCESS table to in-frame rearrangements with V and J called. A share of clones is missing; checked studies link under half to unresolved V genes, and the rest is unexplained. The sample yields about 260,000 clones; about nine tenths were counted once. The ten largest clones capture roughly 9.8% of the sample. Sequenced sample: peripheral blood. The receptor set was obtained from a man aged 35 to 55 who had recovered from COVID-19.

V usage is TRBV27 and J usage is TRBJ1-1; D possibly corresponds to TRBD1 (5 bases). Germline assignment: CDR1 MNHEY and CDR2 SMNVEV (reference sequence). Trimming took 0 bases from V and 1 from J, leaving 12 bases between them. This CDR3 contains 16 residues. CDR3 sequence (DNA): TGTGCCAGCAGTTTATCGGATAACAGGCCGAACACTGAAGCTTTCTTT. It specifies CASSLSDNRPNTEAFF.

This clone was observed once. This rearrangement joins TRBV7-2 to TRBJ1-6; D unresolved. The germline V gene has CDR1 SGHTA and CDR2 FQGNSA. This CDR3 is built from 15 residues. Deletions cut 10 bases from V and 7 bases from J, with 20 bases between. CDR3 region: CATLSSVARNSPLHF. The DNA for the CDR3 is TGTGCCACCCTCTCTTCGGTAGCTCGGAATTCACCCCTCCACTTT. The full variable domain, its missing parts supplied by reference TRBV7-2 and TRBJ1-6, is GAGVSQSPSNKVTEKGKDVELRCDPISGHTALYWYRQSLGQGLEFLIYFQGNSAPDKSGLPSDRFSAERTGGSVSTLTIQRTQQEDSAVYLCATLSSVARNSPLHFGNGTRLTVT.

The chain is built from TRBV5-1 and TRBJ2-5; weak D call: TRBD2 (5 bases). Germline lookup yields CDR1 SGHRS and CDR2 YFSETQ. This CDR3 spans 13 amino acids. The V end was cut by 5 bases, the J end by 5 bases, with 13 bases between. CDR3 bases: TGCGCCAGCAGTCTGTGGAGGACGGAGACCCAGTACTTC. Translating it yields CASSLWRTETQYF.

As DNA, the CDR3 is TGTGCCATCAGTGTTCCAGCGGGGTCCGACAATGAGCAGTTCTTC. Its translation is CAISVPAGSDNEQFF. The chain uses TRBV10-3 and TRBJ2-1; TRBD2 matches 7 bases. V was clipped by 4 bases and J by 5 bases; unmatched bases: 8. The CDR3 loop spans 15 amino acids. The germline V gene encodes CDR1 ENHRY and CDR2 SYGVKD.

The chain uses TRBV15 and TRBJ1-1, with 11 bases matching TRBD1. Per the germline V gene, CDR1 is LNHNV and CDR2 is YYDKDF (reference sequence). The V and J ends lost 5 bases and 5 bases, in that order; junction bases with no gene match: 10. This CDR3 comprises 16 residues. DNA for the CDR3: TGTGCCACCAGCGGCCCTAGGACAGGGGGCTGGACTGAAGCTTTCTTT. It specifies CATSGPRTGGWTEAFF.

CDR3 sequence: CASSQGSGRTETQYF. Here the CDR3 DNA reads TGCGCCAGCAGCCAAGGTAGCGGGAGAACGGAGACCCAGTACTTC. The rearrangement uses TRBV4-1 and TRBJ2-5, with 9 bases that match TRBD2. In germline, CDR1 is MGHRA, CDR2 YSYEKL. The CDR3 runs 15 residues. V lost 1 base and J lost 5; bases outside the gene matches: 5.

V usage is TRBV3-1 (or the pseudogene TRBV3-2) and J usage is TRBJ2-7; D is possibly TRBD2 (5 bases). The length of the CDR3 is 19 residues. Trimming pared 1 base from V and 12 bases from J, leaving 34 bases between. CDR1 is LGHDT and CDR2 is YNNKEL in the germline V gene (reference sequence). The CDR3 protein is CASSQGAGDCGHPGQILYF. CDR3 bases: TGTGCCAGCAGCCAAGGGGCAGGTGACTGCGGGCACCCCGGTCAGATTTTGTACTTC.